The text below deals with one TCR beta chain. The clone's antigen remains unknown. Base qualities are missing; no much larger clone stands one base away. These data come from a study of blood T cell repertoires in COVID-19 (TCRdb year 2020). The study in broad terms: Collaborator samples came from the United States, Italy and Spain and covered acute and convalescent phases of COVID-19. Subjects who had been exposed to COVID-19, were actively infected with it, or had recovered from it provided the deeply sampled blood TCRbeta repertoires that made up the dataset. The material from the prospective study consisted of cDNA or gDNA derived from T cells, B-cell-depleted T cells, or PBMCs. Samples were obtained from the ongoing ImmuneRACE study (first 160 participants) and from 1,254 subjects provided by 6 global collaborators. The sample metadata nearly always contained a de-identified subject ID, COVID-19 status, age in years and sex. The repertoires were released in a freely available public database intended as a resource for research on the immune response to SARS-CoV-2. HLA class I and class II types, where available, came from metadata supplied by the sample provider rather than from assay-based typing. Summary of the overall study and its limitations: The amount of clinical and demographic metadata varied by source and participant and was provided uncurated.

CDR3 length: 13 amino acids, cysteine to phenylalanine. The retained sequence is limited to the CDR3, 39 bases, with the frame set at the first base. V gives up 3 bases and J gives up 1 base, and the segment between their germline ends measures 7 bases. Looking up the germline V gene (reference sequence) yields CDR1 LNHDA and CDR2 SQIVND. Collaborating institutions collected whole blood in K2EDTA tubes following their own protocols. For TCRbeta analysis, collaborators shipped samples as frozen whole blood, isolated PBMCs, or DNA extracted from either of those sample types. TCRbeta CDR3 regions were amplified from genomic DNA by means of the immunoSEQ Assay, a bias-controlled multiplex PCR. Turning to the authors' computational methods: Nucleated cell counts per sample were estimated from amplification of reference gene primers within the assay. To quantify the absolute abundance of each unique TCRbeta CDR3 rearrangement, sequence reads were collapsed and filtered. For each sample, productive Simpson clonality was calculated as the square root of Simpson's diversity index over productive rearrangements. TCRdb retrieved this table from immuneACCESS and kept in-frame rearrangements only. Not all clones are present; in checked studies, unresolved V genes account for under half, and no reason is known for the remainder. The V and J calls and clone size come from that table; D and trimming were worked out from the DNA. In all, the sample holds about 230,000 clones, and roughly 84% of those were seen once. The ten biggest clones cover around 6.8% of the sample.

Recombination joined TRBV19 with TRBJ2-7, with the identity of the D gene unclear. The TCR was taken from a woman aged 50 to 60 with acute or convalescent COVID-19. The sample consisted of peripheral blood. Here the CDR3 is given as CASSMRLSYEQYF. The bases read TGTGCCAGTAGTATGAGACTGTCCTACGAGCAGTACTTC.